This is a list of T cell receptor beta chains from one sample in a study of neurological immune-mediated disorders. TCRdb recomputed calls from the 5' RACE reads with MiXCR, one row per CDR3 protein. This sample has under 70,000 distinct CDR3 sequences, with approximately 3.4% found just once. Sample: PBMCs. The origin of the receptors is a woman in her forties or fifties with multiple sclerosis. The CDR3 runs from the conserved cysteine through the conserved F or W. A D gene is named only where the DNA matches it firmly. Clone size is given as once, few, many or a size class.

D gene	J gene	clone size	CDR3 length	V gene	CDR3 DNA	CDR3 protein
-	TRBJ1-4	many	14	TRBV6-5	TGTGCCAGCAGCCGGGACGCTTTTAGTGAAAAACTGTTTTTT	CASSRDAFSEKLFF
-	TRBJ1-1	many	15	TRBV7-2	TGTGCCAGCACCCCCGGAGGGGCGGGGGACACTGAAGCTTTCTTT	CASTPGGAGDTEAFF
-	TRBJ1-1	many	13	TRBV4-1	TGCGCCAGCAGCCAAGGAGCGAACACTGAAGCTTTCTTT	CASSQGANTEAFF
-	TRBJ2-1	many	13	TRBV6-2/TRBV6-3	TGTGCCAGCAGCTCCGAGGGGTATTCTGAGCAGTTCTTC	CASSSEGYSEQFF
TRBD2	TRBJ2-1	many	15	TRBV3-1	TGTGCCAGCAGCCAAGTACCCAGCGGGAGGAGGGAGCAGTTCTTC	CASSQVPSGRREQFF
-	TRBJ2-1	many	13	TRBV18	TGTGCCAGCTCACGGGTTTTAGCGGATGAGCAGTTCTTC	CASSRVLADEQFF
-	TRBJ2-3	many	14	TRBV11-3	TGTGCCAGCAGCTTAAGGACAGGCACAGATACGCAGTATTTT	CASSLRTGTDTQYF
-	TRBJ2-3	many	14	TRBV5-1	TGCGCCAGCAGAACACCGAGGGAGACAGATACGCAGTATTTT	CASRTPRETDTQYF
TRBD1	TRBJ2-7	many	14	TRBV15	TGTGCCACCAGCACGCGGGACAGGGGATCGGAGCAGTACTTC	CATSTRDRGSEQYF
-	TRBJ1-1	many	15	TRBV18	TGTGCCAGCTCACCATTGGCGGAACGGGGCGCTGAAGCTTTCTTT	CASSPLAERGAEAFF
-	TRBJ1-1	medium-sized	13	TRBV5-1	TGCGCCAGCACAACAGGACAGACAACTGAAGCTTTCTTT	CASTTGQTTEAFF
-	TRBJ1-5	many	15	TRBV5-6	TGTGCCAGCGGAGTGAGGTCCCTGTCGAATCAGCCCCAGCATTTT	CASGVRSLSNQPQHF
-	TRBJ1-5	many	16	TRBV6-2/TRBV6-3	TGTGCCACCTACCCCGGTGGGGGCGGAAGCAATCAGCCCCAGCATTTT	CATYPGGGGSNQPQHF
-	TRBJ2-7	many	15	TRBV5-1	TGCGCCAGCAGCTTGGGTGAAGGAACTGTTTACGAGCAGTACTTC	CASSLGEGTVYEQYF
TRBD1	TRBJ2-5	many	11	TRBV20-1	TGCAGTGCGGGACAGAAAGAGACCCAGTACTTC	CSAGQKETQYF